The next 20 T cell receptor beta chains were all read from a single sample in a study of cytomegalovirus exposure and HLA in healthy donors. Primers included in the PCR were 60 Vbeta and 13 Jbeta primers. Profiled with immunoSEQ multiplex PCR; TCRdb holds only in-frame clones, not every one. Found here are fewer than 250,000 clones, roughly 86% of them singletons; the top ten hold approximately 1.7%. Sequenced material: PBMCs. The receptors were sampled from a woman between 18 and 30 years old in good health and CMV-seronegative.

This rearrangement joins TRBV18 to TRBJ1-4, with 7 bases matching TRBD1. V lost 5 bases to trimming and J lost 2 bases; unmatched junction nucleotides: 5. The CDR3 is 15 amino acids. Per the germline V gene, CDR1 is KGHSH and CDR2 is LQKENI. CDR3 residues: CASSTTGSTNEKLFF. The CDR3 bases are TGTGCCAGCTCAACGACAGGGTCCACTAATGAAAAACTGTTTTTT.

This rearrangement joins TRBV19 to TRBJ1-4, with D tentatively TRBD1 (5 bases). Between the trimmed V and J ends, which lost 6 bases and 5 bases, there was a span of 19 bases. Germline V lookup: CDR1 LNHDA, CDR2 SQIVND (reference sequence). The CDR3 length is 16 residues. The CDR3 nucleotides read TGTGCCAGTAGCGGGGAAAGACGGGGGAACAATGAAAAACTGTTTTTT. Translated, it gives CASSGERRGNNEKLFF.

V usage is TRBV7-9 and J usage is TRBJ1-1; 7 bases align to TRBD1. This CDR3 comprises 14 residues. J was trimmed by 7 bases and V by 1 base; bases with no gene match: 6. CDR1 is SEHNR and CDR2 is FQNEAQ in the germline V gene (reference sequence). This CDR3 is CASSLGQGRGEAFF. The CDR3 nucleotides read TGTGCCAGCAGCTTAGGACAGGGAAGAGGTGAAGCTTTCTTT.

A few counts support this clone. V usage is TRBV18 and J usage is TRBJ1-4, with 7 bases lining up with TRBD1. CDR1 KGHSH and CDR2 LQKENI come from the germline V gene. With V trimmed by 3 bases and J by 5 bases, 0 bases remained unmatched. This CDR3 has 13 residues. DNA for the CDR3: TGTGCCAGCTCACCGGGACAGAATGAAAAACTGTTTTTT. Protein product: CASSPGQNEKLFF.

The chain couples TRBV28 to TRBJ1-1; TRBD1 is a possible D gene (6 bases). The CDR3 totals 14 residues. Germline CDR1 reads MDHEN; CDR2 reads SYDVKM. V was cut by 8 bases and J by 5 bases, with 18 bases left in between. Here the CDR3 DNA reads TGTGCCAGCTCTATTCAGGGGTTGATGACTGAAGCTTTCTTT. Residues: CASSIQGLMTEAFF.

The chain employs TRBV30 and TRBJ2-3, with 10 nucleotides matching TRBD2. Germline CDR1 reads GTSNPN; CDR2 reads SVGIG (reference sequence). Trimming at V came to 3 bases and at J to 3 bases, leaving 12 bases not matched to a gene. The CDR3 covers 17 residues. Written as DNA, the CDR3 is TGTGCCTGGAGGGGAAGCGGGAGGGGATTAGGGACAGATACGCAGTATTTT. Amino acids: CAWRGSGRGLGTDTQYF.

The CDR3 loop is CATSLNRGNTDTQYF. The DNA for the CDR3 is TGTGCCACCAGCCTTAACAGGGGGAACACAGATACGCAGTATTTT. This chain uses TRBV15 with TRBJ2-3; 8 nucleotides align to TRBD1. Germline V lookup: CDR1 LNHNV, CDR2 YYDKDF (reference sequence). Germline trimming cut 5 bases from V and 2 bases from J; bases unmatched to any gene: 6. This CDR3 comprises 15 residues.

V is TRBV6-1 and J is TRBJ2-1; the D gene is possibly TRBD2 (6 bases). Trimming cost V 8 bases and J 7 bases, with 18 bases left between them. Germline CDR1 is MNHNS and CDR2 is SASEGT. The CDR3 spans 14 residues. The CDR3 nucleotides are TGTGCCAGCTTTAGCGGTGGGGCGGGGAATGAGCAGTTCTTC. Translating gives CASFSGGAGNEQFF.

The chain carries TRBV7-9 and TRBJ2-3, with 14 bases matching TRBD2. V lost 5 bases to trimming and J lost 2 bases; unmatched junction nucleotides: 9. CDR3 length: 18 amino acids. From germline, CDR1 is SEHNR and CDR2 FQNEAQ (reference sequence). CDR3 sequence reads: CASSPGTSGSPLTDTQYF. CDR3 sequence (DNA): TGTGCCAGCAGCCCCGGGACTAGCGGGAGTCCCCTCACAGATACGCAGTATTTT.

This chain connects TRBV5-4 to TRBJ2-5; TRBD1 matches 8 bases. CDR1 SGHNT and CDR2 YYREEE come from the germline V gene (reference sequence). V was pared by 4 bases and J by 4 bases, with 9 bases of the junction left unmatched. CDR3 length: 15 residues. As DNA, the CDR3 is TGTGCCAGCAGCCCCTCCGACAGGGGACGAGAGACCCAGTACTTC. This sequence encodes CASSPSDRGRETQYF.

V usage is TRBV5-6 and J usage is TRBJ2-3; 7 bases are shared with TRBD1. V lost 3 bases and J lost 3; bases outside the gene matches: 4. Germline V gene data show CDR1 as SGHDT and CDR2 as YYEEEE. The CDR3 has 14 residues. The CDR3 here is CASSWTGLTDTQYF. The CDR3 DNA follows: TGTGCCAGCAGCTGGACAGGCCTGACAGATACGCAGTATTTT.

V is TRBV7-2 and J is TRBJ1-2; unclear D gene. CDR1 is SGHTA, CDR2 FQGNSA, per germline. This CDR3 is built from 12 residues. V was shortened by 1 base and J by 8 bases, with 8 bases between the two germline ends. CDR3 coding DNA: TGTGCCAGCAGCTTAGACAGCCGGGGCTACACCTTC. Its translation is CASSLDSRGYTF.

The chain recombines TRBV28 with TRBJ2-1, with TRBD2 matching 13 bases. There are 15 residues in the CDR3. In germline, CDR1 is MDHEN, CDR2 SYDVKM. V shed 5 bases and J 7 bases; nucleotides not matched to a gene: 5. Written as DNA, the CDR3 is TGTGCCAGCAGTGGACTAGCGGGGGCCGGAAATGAGCAGTTCTTC. Protein sequence: CASSGLAGAGNEQFF.

The chain couples TRBV5-1 to TRBJ2-2; TRBD2 aligns across 12 bases. The CDR3 is 18 residues long. V was pared by 0 bases and J by 5 bases, with 8 bases of the junction left unmatched. Germline CDR1 SGHRS, CDR2 YFSETQ. The CDR3: CASSLGLLAGGRTGELFF. The CDR3 DNA sequence: TGCGCCAGCAGCTTGGGTCTCCTAGCGGGAGGGCGAACCGGGGAGCTGTTTTTT.

Concerning this clone itself: Other DNA sequences from this sample encode an identical CDR3 as well. This chain links TRBV5-6 with TRBJ2-7; 8 bases map to TRBD1. The ends lost 4 bases at V and 0 bases at J; junction bases unmatched: 3. The length of the CDR3 is 14 residues. Germline-derived CDR1 and CDR2 are SGHDT and YYEEEE. The CDR3 nucleotides are TGTGCCAGCAGCAGACAGGGGTCCTCCTACGAGCAGTACTTC. Translation: CASSRQGSSYEQYF. Full variable domain (rest looked up from reference TRBV5-6 and TRBJ2-7): DAGVTQSPTHLIKTRGQQVTLRCSPKSGHDTVSWYQQALGQGPQFIFQYYEEEERQRGNFPDRFSGHQFPNYSSELNVNALLLGDSALYLCASSRQGSSYEQYFGPGTRLTVT.

This clone was found once. This chain links TRBV11-3 with TRBJ2-7, with D unclear. The CDR3 sequence is 15 residues long. Trimming pared 0 bases from V and 0 bases from J, leaving 9 bases between. CDR1 SGHNT and CDR2 YENEEA come from the germline V gene. The CDR3 protein is CASSLDPVSSYEQYF. For the CDR3, the DNA is TGTGCCAGCAGCTTAGATCCCGTCAGCTCCTACGAGCAGTACTTC.

J is TRBJ1-2 and V is TRBV5-4; 10 bases fit TRBD1. The CDR3 has 15 amino acids. V trimming: 2 bases; J trimming: 4 bases; junction bases outside the gene matches: 5. Germline V lookup: CDR1 SGHNT, CDR2 YYREEE (reference sequence). CDR3 sequence: CASSFSGTGVYGYTF. For the CDR3, the DNA is TGTGCCAGCAGCTTTTCCGGGACAGGGGTCTATGGCTACACCTTC.

This chain joins TRBV15 and TRBJ2-1; D might be TRBD2 (6 bases). V was clipped by 1 base and J by 8 bases, with 12 bases between them. Germline-derived CDR1 and CDR2 are LNHNV and YYDKDF (reference sequence). The CDR3 contains 14 residues. The CDR3 protein is CATSRGVEGDEQFF. CDR3 coding DNA: TGTGCCACCAGCAGAGGTGTGGAGGGCGATGAGCAGTTCTTC. The full variable domain, in which reference TRBV15 and TRBJ2-1 provide the parts outside the CDR3, is DAMVIQNPRYQVTQFGKPVTLSCSQTLNHNVMYWYQQKSSQAPKLLFHYYDKDFNNEADTPDNFQSRRPNTSFCFLDIRSPGLGDTAMYLCATSRGVEGDEQFFGPGTRLTVL.

This chain uses TRBV6-5 with TRBJ1-2; maybe TRBD1 (6 bases). This CDR3 contains 14 residues. The V and J ends lost 8 bases and 0 bases respectively, with 13 bases between them. Germline values: CDR1 MNHEY, CDR2 SVGAGI. The CDR3: CASRAGAANYGYTF. In nucleotides, the CDR3 is TGTGCCAGCCGCGCAGGGGCTGCTAACTATGGCTACACCTTC.

This chain uses TRBV29-1 with TRBJ2-3, with D perhaps matching TRBD1 (5 bases). Trimming stripped 1 base from V and 3 bases from J, with 8 bases between. This CDR3 is built from 13 residues. Germline CDR1 and CDR2: SQVTM and ANQGSEA. The CDR3 coding sequence is TGCAGCGTTGAAGGGCAGGGAACAGATACGCAGTATTTT. Translation gives CSVEGQGTDTQYF.